This T cell receptor beta chain was sequenced for a study of cytotoxic CD8 clonotypes in ibrutinib-treated CLL. The data were produced by immunoSEQ multiplex PCR, yet TCRdb's version contains in-frame clones alone and is incomplete. The table lists roughly 150,000 clones, about four fifths of them singletons. Per germline, CDR1 LNHDA and CDR2 SQIVND (reference sequence). The trim removed 4 bases at V and 7 bases at J, leaving 11 bases unmatched. This CDR3 is built from 15 residues. The chain joins TRBV19 to TRBJ1-2; 8 bases align to TRBD1. This clonotype was sampled from a human donor with chronic lymphocytic leukemia. Sequencing was performed on PBMCs, taken after 24 months of ibrutinib treatment. CDR3 residues: CASSTRQGMSAGYTF. Here the CDR3 DNA reads TGTGCCAGTAGTACACGACAGGGGATGAGCGCTGGCTACACCTTC.